This TCR beta chain appears in the sequencing data of a study of shared clonotypes between healthy human individuals. Study findings and constraints: Genetic and exposure-history diversity was limited by the small donor number. In general, naive subsets displayed greater estimated richness than memory subsets did.

The CDR3 sequence is 14 residues long. V was shortened by 6 bases and J by 0 bases, with 11 bases between the two germline ends. Germline V CDR1 and CDR2: SGDLS, YYNGEE. Regarding this clone: As yet, its antigen is unknown.

CD8 memory comprised CD45RO+ plus CCR7-negative CD45RA+ TemRA cells. This table comes from immunoSEQ multiplex PCR, and its TCRdb copy is limited to in-frame clones, with some not included. The sample carries approximately 640,000 clones, about nine tenths recorded once. The specimen was memory CD8+ T cells from PBMCs. This sample's subset: CD45RO+ cells pooled with CCR7-negative TemRA cells. The receptor's source is a man between 18 and 29 years old in good health. Some clones in this sample may be carry-over from other donors' samples. The chain is built from TRBV9 and TRBJ2-3, with D possibly TRBD1 on 5 matching bases. CDR3 protein: CASNQGRSTDTQYF. CDR3 sequence (DNA): TGTGCCAGCAATCAGGGCCGAAGCACAGATACGCAGTATTTT.